These 2 T cell receptor beta chains were all obtained from the same sample, sequenced in a study of T cells in women clearing cervical HPV infection. The assay was immunoSEQ multiplex PCR, and TCRdb's table has in-frame clones only and misses some. This sample's table reports about 39,000 clones. Sequencing was carried out using blood buffy coat. These receptors were taken from a woman between 18 and 70 years old with a cervical HPV16 infection that either progressed to CIN3+ or cleared (not recorded which).

On this clone: Coverage ceases 3 residues before the CDR3 finishes, and the germline J gene fills in the end. This rearrangement joins TRBV10-3 to TRBJ1-5; a weak D match, TRBD1 (6 bases). With 2 bases removed from V and 2 bases from J, the gap between germline ends came to 13 bases. This CDR3 contains 16 residues. Germline V CDR1 and CDR2: ENHRY, SYGVKD. Partial CDR3 DNA: TGTGCCATCAGTGAGAAAGAGGGGGACGGCAATCAGCCC. Protein sequence: CAISEKEGDGNQP. The whole CDR3 reads CAISEKEGDGNQPQHF.

The covered CDR3 bases are TGTGCCATCAGTGCAGGCGACGAG. Residues: CAISAGDE. The full CDR3 sequence reads CAISAGDEQYF. The chain links TRBV10-3 to TRBJ2-7, with D unresolved. The read ends 3 residues before the CDR3 terminus; that terminus is restored from the germline J gene. Trimming removed 4 bases from V and 5 bases from J, with 6 bases in between. Germline V gene lookup returns CDR1 ENHRY and CDR2 SYGVKD. CDR3 length: 11 residues.